The 21 T cell receptor beta chains listed next were all sequenced from one sample in a study of beta chain features in type 1 diabetes. What was sequenced were expressed TCRB transcripts, since all of the isolated RNA had been reverse transcribed. The protocol was immunoSEQ multiplex PCR, while the TCRdb copy is restricted to in-frame clones and leaves out a portion. The table lists 350,000 to 450,000 clones, about 14% of them singletons. Sequences were obtained from naive CD4+ T cells from blood. All receptors come from a young man in good health.

This clone was found a few times. The CDR3 DNA reads as TGTGCCAGCAGGCATACCACAGATACGCAGTATTTT. Translating gives CASRHTTDTQYF. The rearrangement links TRBV6-6 to TRBJ2-3; D call uncertain. Trimming pared 6 bases from V and 2 bases from J, leaving 6 bases between. The germline V gene has CDR1 MNHNY and CDR2 SVGAGI (reference sequence). The CDR3 loop spans 12 amino acids.

V is TRBV11-2 and J is TRBJ2-7; D unclear. The CDR3 spans 14 residues. The germline V gene has CDR1 SGHAT and CDR2 FQNNGV. Trimming removed 6 bases from V and 0 bases from J, with 12 bases in between. CDR3 in DNA: TGTGCCAGCAGTCTGGGTGCGTCCTCCTACGAGCAGTACTTC. Translation: CASSLGASSYEQYF.

This clone appeared a few times. The CDR3 is CASSLKPGGAAPYNEQFF. CDR3 DNA sequence: TGTGCCAGCAGTTTAAAACCGGGCGGGGCTGCCCCCTACAATGAGCAGTTCTTC. The V gene is TRBV27, the J gene TRBJ2-1; tentatively, D is TRBD2 (6 bases). This CDR3 has 18 residues. V shed 2 bases and J shed 2 bases, with 19 bases lying between them. Germline V gives CDR1 MNHEY, CDR2 SMNVEV (reference sequence).

V gene TRBV23-1 combines with J gene TRBJ2-7, with 8 bases lining up with TRBD1. TRBV23-1 is designated an ORF whose function remains uncertain. After removal of 2 bases from V and 2 bases from J, the junction contained 8 bases not matched to a gene. CDR3 size: 16 residues. As DNA, the CDR3 is TGCGCCAGCAGTCAAAACCCTCCGGACAGGGCCTACGAGCAGTACGTC. Its translation: CASSQNPPDRAYEQYV.

This rearrangement joins TRBV10-3 to TRBJ2-4; D is unresolved. Looked up from germline, CDR1 is ENHRY and CDR2 is SYGVKD. CDR3 length: 12 amino acids. The V gene lost 2 bases and the J gene lost 7 bases, with 6 bases spanning the gap. CDR3 sequence (DNA): TGTGCCATCAGTGAGCTGGGGAACATTCAGTACTTC. Amino acids: CAISELGNIQYF.

The chain links TRBV29-1 to TRBJ2-1; D remains ambiguous. Trimming cost V 8 bases and J 8 bases, with 16 bases left between them. The CDR3 length is 12 residues. Germline V gives CDR1 SQVTM, CDR2 ANQGSEA. The CDR3 coding sequence is TGCAGCTATACTCGACTGGGTGATGAGCAGTTCTTC. Its translation is CSYTRLGDEQFF.

V usage is TRBV5-6 and J usage is TRBJ2-1, with D uncertain. Trimming removed 1 base at V and 5 bases at J, with 13 bases between. Germline CDR1 SGHDT, CDR2 YYEEEE. The CDR3 runs to 15 residues. The CDR3 DNA sequence: TGTGCCAGCAGCTTGTGGGCAGGACCGAACAATGAGCAGTTCTTC. It is translated as CASSLWAGPNNEQFF.

This clone was counted only a few times. The chain has TRBV5-1 and TRBJ2-1, with TRBD2 matching over 11 bases. Trimming took 6 bases from V and 10 from J; bases not matched to a gene: 18. Germline CDR1 and CDR2: SGHRS and YFSETQ. The CDR3 is made up of 17 amino acids. The CDR3 sequence: CASTATGTSGRRREQFF. In DNA, the CDR3 is TGCGCCAGCACCGCGACCGGGACTAGCGGTAGGAGGAGAGAGCAGTTCTTC.

V is TRBV5-1 and J is TRBJ1-2; D ambiguous. The CDR3 runs 13 residues. Germline loops: CDR1 SGHRS, CDR2 YFSETQ. Trimming left V 5 bases short and J 4 bases short, with 12 bases between. The CDR3 here is CASSPRTAYGYTF. CDR3 DNA sequence: TGCGCCAGCAGTCCCCGGACGGCCTATGGCTACACCTTC.

This clone was detected a few times. V gene TRBV15 combines with J gene TRBJ2-5, with TRBD2 matching 7 bases. The CDR3 loop spans 13 amino acids. CDR1 and CDR2 from the germline V gene are LNHNV and YYDKDF (reference sequence). V shed 4 bases, J shed 3 bases, and the junction held 2 bases outside the gene matches. The CDR3 is CATSTLAEETQYF. DNA for the CDR3: TGTGCCACCAGCACCCTAGCGGAAGAGACCCAGTACTTC. The entire variable domain, with the rest obtained from reference TRBV15 and TRBJ2-5, is as follows: DAMVIQNPRYQVTQFGKPVTLSCSQTLNHNVMYWYQQKSSQAPKLLFHYYDKDFNNEADTPDNFQSRRPNTSFCFLDIRSPGLGDTAMYLCATSTLAEETQYFGPGTRLLVL.

There are a few counts of this clone. The chain couples TRBV7-9 to TRBJ2-1; D is undetermined. Germline V gene sequence: CDR1 SEHNR, CDR2 FQNEAQ (reference sequence). The V end lost 5 bases, the J end lost 0 bases, and 14 bases lay between the germline ends. This CDR3 has 16 amino acids. Here the CDR3 reads CASSPRSQGSYNEQFF. The CDR3 DNA sequence: TGTGCCAGCAGCCCTCGATCTCAAGGCTCCTACAATGAGCAGTTCTTC.

The chain couples TRBV27 to TRBJ1-2; 8 bases line up with TRBD1. Trimming cost V 4 bases and J 3 bases; bases outside gene matches: 7. This CDR3 spans 15 amino acids. Germline assignment: CDR1 MNHEY and CDR2 SMNVEV (reference sequence). The CDR3 is CASSSLGQGDYGYTF. DNA for the CDR3: TGTGCCAGCAGTTCGCTAGGACAGGGTGACTATGGCTACACCTTC.

This chain connects TRBV7-2 to TRBJ1-1, with TRBD1 as a possible D gene (5 bases). Germline CDR1 is SGHTA and CDR2 is FQGNSA. Trimming removed 5 bases at V and 2 bases at J, with 12 bases between. The CDR3 totals 14 residues. The DNA of the CDR3 is TGTGCCAGCAGCATTCAGGGCGTCAACACTGAAGCTTTCTTT. Amino acid sequence: CASSIQGVNTEAFF.

The genes are TRBV9 and TRBJ2-6; tentatively, D is TRBD1 (6 bases). The CDR3 has 17 residues. The V end was cut by 3 bases, the J end by 3 bases, with 16 bases between. Germline loops: CDR1 SGDLS, CDR2 YYNGEE. The CDR3 is CASSAAPAGVGANVLTF. In DNA, the CDR3 is TGTGCCAGCAGCGCCGCCCCCGCAGGGGTTGGGGCCAACGTCCTGACTTTC.

This clone was seen only a few times. This chain uses TRBV29-1 with TRBJ2-3; D gene unclear. Germline V CDR1 and CDR2: SQVTM, ANQGSEA. The ends were cut back, 6 bases at V and 0 bases at J, with 13 bases in the middle. This CDR3 has 14 amino acids. The CDR3 DNA reads TGCAGCGTGGACCCTTACCTTAGCACAGATACGCAGTATTTT. Amino acids: CSVDPYLSTDTQYF.

This clone showed up just a few times. Other DNA variants within this sample encode the same CDR3. V gene TRBV11-2 combines with J gene TRBJ2-5; D possibly uses TRBD1 or TRBD2 (5 bases each). V was shortened by 3 bases and J by 5 bases, with 7 bases between the two germline ends. Germline CDR1 is SGHAT and CDR2 is FQNNGV. This CDR3 is 12 amino acids long. This chain's CDR3 is CASSLGRETQYF. The CDR3 DNA follows: TGTGCCAGCAGCTTGGGACGTGAGACCCAGTACTTC.

This clone was seen more than once but under ten times. The rearrangement joins TRBV29-1 to TRBJ2-1, with D possibly called TRBD1 or TRBD2 (7 bases each). The CDR3 loop spans 17 amino acids. The germline V gene encodes CDR1 SQVTM and CDR2 ANQGSEA. V lost 5 bases to trimming and J lost 9 bases, with 29 bases between them. In DNA form, the CDR3 reads TGCAGCGTTAAGGGCAGGGGGGGTCGCTCGGTCAGCGGTGAGCAGTTCTTC. This encodes CSVKGRGGRSVSGEQFF.

The rearrangement joins TRBV2 to TRBJ1-4; a possible D gene is TRBD1 (5 bases). Between the trimmed V and J ends, which lost 8 bases and 5 bases, there was a span of 15 bases. In germline, CDR1 is SNHLY, CDR2 FYNNEI. This CDR3 spans 14 amino acids. The CDR3 reads CASEKVTANEKLFF. The CDR3 nucleotides are TGTGCCAGCGAGAAAGTGACAGCAAATGAAAAACTGTTTTTT.

This rearrangement joins TRBV10-2 to TRBJ1-2; TRBD1 is a possible D gene (5 bases). Trimming left V 2 bases short and J 2 bases short, with 6 bases between. The germline V gene has CDR1 WSHSY and CDR2 SAAADI. CDR3 length: 13 residues. The CDR3 DNA is TGCGCCAGCAGTGAGGACAGAAACTATGGCTACACCTTC. As protein: CASSEDRNYGYTF.

The chain is built from TRBV27 and TRBJ2-7; D is unclear. This CDR3 is built from 11 residues. Germline V gene sequence: CDR1 MNHEY, CDR2 SMNVEV (reference sequence). Trimming pared 8 bases from V and 6 bases from J, leaving 11 bases between. CDR3: CASGAPGEQYV. DNA of the CDR3: TGTGCCAGCGGAGCCCCGGGCGAGCAGTACGTC.

The rearrangement uses TRBV15 and TRBJ2-3; TRBD1 is a possible D gene (5 bases). The CDR3 is made up of 16 amino acids. CDR1 and CDR2 (germline): LNHNV, YYDKDF (reference sequence). Trimming cost V 1 base and J 2 bases, with 13 bases left between them. CDR3 loop: CATSRGQPYPTDTQYF. Here the CDR3 DNA reads TGTGCCACCAGCAGAGGACAGCCCTACCCCACAGATACGCAGTATTTT.